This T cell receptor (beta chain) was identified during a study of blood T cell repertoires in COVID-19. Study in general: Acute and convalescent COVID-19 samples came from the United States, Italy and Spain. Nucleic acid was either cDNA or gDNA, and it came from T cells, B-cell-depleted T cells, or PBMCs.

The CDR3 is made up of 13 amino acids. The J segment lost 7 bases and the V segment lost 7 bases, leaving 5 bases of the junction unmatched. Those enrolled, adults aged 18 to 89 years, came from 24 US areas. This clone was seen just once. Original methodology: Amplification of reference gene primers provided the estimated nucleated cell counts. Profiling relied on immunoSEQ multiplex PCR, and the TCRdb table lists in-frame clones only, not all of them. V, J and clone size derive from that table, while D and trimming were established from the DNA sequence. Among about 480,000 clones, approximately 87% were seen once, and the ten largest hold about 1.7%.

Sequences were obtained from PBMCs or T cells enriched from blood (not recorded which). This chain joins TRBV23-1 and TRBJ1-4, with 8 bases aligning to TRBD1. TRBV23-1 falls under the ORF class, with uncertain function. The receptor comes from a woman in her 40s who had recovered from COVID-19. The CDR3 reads CASTQGAGEKLFF. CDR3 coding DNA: TGCGCCAGCACGCAGGGGGCGGGTGAAAAACTGTTTTTT.